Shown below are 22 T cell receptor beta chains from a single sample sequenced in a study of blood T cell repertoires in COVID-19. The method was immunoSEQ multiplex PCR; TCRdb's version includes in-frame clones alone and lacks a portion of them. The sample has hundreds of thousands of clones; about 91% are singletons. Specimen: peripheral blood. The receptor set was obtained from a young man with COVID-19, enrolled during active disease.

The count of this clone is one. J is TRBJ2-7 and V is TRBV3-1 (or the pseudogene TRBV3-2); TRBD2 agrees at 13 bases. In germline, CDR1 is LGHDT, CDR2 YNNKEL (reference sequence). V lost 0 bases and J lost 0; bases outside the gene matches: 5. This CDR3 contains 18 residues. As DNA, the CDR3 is TGTGCCAGCAGCCAAGACTCACTAGCGGGAGGGAGCTCCTACGAGCAGTACTTC. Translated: CASSQDSLAGGSSYEQYF.

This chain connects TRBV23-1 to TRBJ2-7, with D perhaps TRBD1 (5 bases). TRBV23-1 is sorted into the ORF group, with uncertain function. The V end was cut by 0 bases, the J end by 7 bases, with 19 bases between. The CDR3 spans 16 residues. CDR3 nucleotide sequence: TGCGCCAGCAGTCAATCAGCACCAGGGCAGGCGCGGGAGCAGTACTTC. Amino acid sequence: CASSQSAPGQAREQYF.

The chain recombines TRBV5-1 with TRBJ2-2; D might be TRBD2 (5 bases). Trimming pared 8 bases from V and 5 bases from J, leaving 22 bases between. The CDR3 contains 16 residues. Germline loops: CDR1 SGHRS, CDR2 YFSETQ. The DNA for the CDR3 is TGCGCCAGTAGCGAGTGGACCTTCTCGGGAACCGGGGAGCTGTTTTTT. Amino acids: CASSEWTFSGTGELFF.

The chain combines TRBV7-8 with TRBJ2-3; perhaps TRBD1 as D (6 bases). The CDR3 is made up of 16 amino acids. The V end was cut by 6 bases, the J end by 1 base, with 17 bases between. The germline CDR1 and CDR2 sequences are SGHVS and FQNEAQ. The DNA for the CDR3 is TGTGCCAGCAGAAAAGGGGGAAGTGGGGGCACAGATACGCAGTATTTT. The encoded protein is CASRKGGSGGTDTQYF.

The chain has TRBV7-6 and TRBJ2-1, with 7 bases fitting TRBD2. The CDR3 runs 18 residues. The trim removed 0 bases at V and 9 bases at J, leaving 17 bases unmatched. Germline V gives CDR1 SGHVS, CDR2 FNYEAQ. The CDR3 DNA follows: TGTGCCAGCAGCTTAGCATATCGAACTAGCGCGCACAAGGGTGAGCAGTTCTTC. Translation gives CASSLAYRTSAHKGEQFF.

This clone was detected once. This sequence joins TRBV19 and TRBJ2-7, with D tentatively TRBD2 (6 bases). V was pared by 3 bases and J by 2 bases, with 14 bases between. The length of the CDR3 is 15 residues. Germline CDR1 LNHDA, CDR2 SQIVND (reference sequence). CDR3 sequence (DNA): TGTGCCAGTAGTATCCTCCAGGGAGGCCCCTACGAGCAGTACTTC. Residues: CASSILQGGPYEQYF.

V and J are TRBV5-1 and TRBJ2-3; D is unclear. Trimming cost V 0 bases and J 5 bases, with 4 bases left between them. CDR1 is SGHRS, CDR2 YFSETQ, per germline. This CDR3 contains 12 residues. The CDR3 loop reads CASSLVRDTQYF. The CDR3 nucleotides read TGCGCCAGCAGCTTGGTTCGAGATACGCAGTATTTT.

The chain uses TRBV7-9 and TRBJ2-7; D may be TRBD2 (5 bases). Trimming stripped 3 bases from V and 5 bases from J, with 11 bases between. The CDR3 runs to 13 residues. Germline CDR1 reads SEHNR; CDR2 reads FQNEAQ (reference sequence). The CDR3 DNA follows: TGTGCCAGCAGCTTCTCGGCGGGCGACGAGCAGTACTTC. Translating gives CASSFSAGDEQYF.

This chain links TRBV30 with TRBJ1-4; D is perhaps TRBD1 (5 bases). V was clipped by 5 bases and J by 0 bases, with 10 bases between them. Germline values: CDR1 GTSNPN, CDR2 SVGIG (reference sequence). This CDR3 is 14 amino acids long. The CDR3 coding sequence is TGTGCCTGGGAACCGGGGGCAACTAATGAAAAACTGTTTTTT. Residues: CAWEPGATNEKLFF.

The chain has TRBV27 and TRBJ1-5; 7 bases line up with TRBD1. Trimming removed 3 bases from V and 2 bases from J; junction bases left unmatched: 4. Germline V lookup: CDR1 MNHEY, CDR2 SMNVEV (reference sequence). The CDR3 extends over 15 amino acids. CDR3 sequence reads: CASSFGGGGNQPQHF. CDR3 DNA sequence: TGTGCCAGCAGTTTTGGAGGGGGCGGCAATCAGCCCCAGCATTTT.

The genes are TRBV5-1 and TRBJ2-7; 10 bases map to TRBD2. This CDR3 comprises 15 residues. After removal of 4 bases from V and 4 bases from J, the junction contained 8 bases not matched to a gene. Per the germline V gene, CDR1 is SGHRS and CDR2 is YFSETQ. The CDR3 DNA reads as TGCGCCAGCAGCCCGGATAGCGGGAGGCTATACGAGCAGTACTTC. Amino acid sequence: CASSPDSGRLYEQYF.

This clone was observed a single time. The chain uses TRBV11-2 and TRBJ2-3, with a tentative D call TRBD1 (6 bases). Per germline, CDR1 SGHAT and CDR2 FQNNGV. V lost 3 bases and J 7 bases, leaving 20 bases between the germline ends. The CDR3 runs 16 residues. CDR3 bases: TGTGCCAGCAGCTTCCCGACTGGGGGCCTTGTGTATACGCAGTATTTT. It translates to CASSFPTGGLVYTQYF.

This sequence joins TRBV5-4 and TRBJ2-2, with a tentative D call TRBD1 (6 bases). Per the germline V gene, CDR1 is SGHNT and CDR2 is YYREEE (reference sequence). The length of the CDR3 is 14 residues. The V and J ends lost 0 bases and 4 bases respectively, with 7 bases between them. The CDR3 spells CASSLEDSTGELFF. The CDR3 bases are TGTGCCAGCAGCTTGGAGGACAGCACCGGGGAGCTGTTTTTT.

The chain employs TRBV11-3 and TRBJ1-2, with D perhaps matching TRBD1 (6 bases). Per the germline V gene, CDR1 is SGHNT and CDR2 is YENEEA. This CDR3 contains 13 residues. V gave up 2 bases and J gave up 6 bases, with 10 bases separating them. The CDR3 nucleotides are TGTGCCAGCAGCTTAAGGGGGATGCATGGCTACACCTTC. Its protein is CASSLRGMHGYTF.

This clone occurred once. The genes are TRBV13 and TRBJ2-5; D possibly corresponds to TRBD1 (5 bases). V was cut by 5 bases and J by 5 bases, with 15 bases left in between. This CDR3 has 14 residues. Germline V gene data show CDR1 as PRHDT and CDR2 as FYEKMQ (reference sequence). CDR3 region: CASSILTAGETQYF. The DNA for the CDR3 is TGTGCCAGCAGCATACTGACAGCCGGGGAGACCCAGTACTTC. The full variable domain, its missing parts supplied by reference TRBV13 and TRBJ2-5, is AAGVIQSPRHLIKEKRETATLKCYPIPRHDTVYWYQQGPGQDPQFLISFYEKMQSDKGSIPDRFSAQQFSDYHSELNMSSLELGDSALYFCASSILTAGETQYFGPGTRLLVL.

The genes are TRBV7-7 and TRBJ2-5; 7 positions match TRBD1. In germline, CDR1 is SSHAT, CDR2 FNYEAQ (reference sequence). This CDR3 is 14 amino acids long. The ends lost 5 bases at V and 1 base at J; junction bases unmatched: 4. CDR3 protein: CASSPTGVQETQYF. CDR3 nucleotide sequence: TGTGCCAGCAGCCCCACAGGGGTCCAAGAGACCCAGTACTTC. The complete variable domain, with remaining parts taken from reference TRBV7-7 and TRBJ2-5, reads GAGVSQSPRYKVTKRGQDVTLRCDPISSHATLYWYQQALGQGPEFLTYFNYEAQPDKSGLPSDRFSAERPEGSISTLTIQRTEQRDSAMYRCASSPTGVQETQYFGPGTRLLVL.

The DNA of the CDR3 is TGCGCCAGCAGCCATGACAGGGGCTACGAGCAGTACTTC. Translating it yields CASSHDRGYEQYF. The chain carries TRBV4-1 and TRBJ2-7; TRBD1 matches 8 bases. Germline CDR1 reads MGHRA; CDR2 reads YSYEKL. This CDR3 comprises 13 residues. The ends lost 3 bases at V and 3 bases at J; junction bases unmatched: 1.

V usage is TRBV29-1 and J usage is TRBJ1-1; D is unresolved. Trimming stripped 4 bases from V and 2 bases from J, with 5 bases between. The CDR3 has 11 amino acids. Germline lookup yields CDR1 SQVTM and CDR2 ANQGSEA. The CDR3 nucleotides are TGCAGCGTTGGCAGTAACACTGAAGCTTTCTTT. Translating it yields CSVGSNTEAFF.

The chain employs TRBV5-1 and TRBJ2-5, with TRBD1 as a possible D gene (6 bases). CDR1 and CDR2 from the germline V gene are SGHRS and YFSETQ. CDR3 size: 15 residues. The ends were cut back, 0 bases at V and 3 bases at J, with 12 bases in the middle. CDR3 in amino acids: CASSLGGYREETQYF. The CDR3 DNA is TGCGCCAGCAGCTTGGGCGGCTACAGGGAAGAGACCCAGTACTTC.

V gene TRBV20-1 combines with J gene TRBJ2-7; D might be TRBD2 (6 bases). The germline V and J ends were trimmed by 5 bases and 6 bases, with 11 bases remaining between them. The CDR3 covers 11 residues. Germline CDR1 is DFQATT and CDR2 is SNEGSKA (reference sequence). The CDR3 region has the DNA TGCAGTGCTTGGGACTCTTCCGAGCAGTACTTC. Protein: CSAWDSSEQYF.

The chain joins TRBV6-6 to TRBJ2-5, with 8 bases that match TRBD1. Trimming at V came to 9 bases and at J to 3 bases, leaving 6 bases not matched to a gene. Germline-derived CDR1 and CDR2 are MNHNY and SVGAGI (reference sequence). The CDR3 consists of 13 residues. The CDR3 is CASRGQGEETQYF. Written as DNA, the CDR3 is TGTGCCAGTAGAGGACAGGGCGAAGAGACCCAGTACTTC.

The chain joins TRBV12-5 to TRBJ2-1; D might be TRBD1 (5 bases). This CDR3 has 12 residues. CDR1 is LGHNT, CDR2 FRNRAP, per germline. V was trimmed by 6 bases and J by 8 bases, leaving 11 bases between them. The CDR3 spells CASGAWGDEQFF. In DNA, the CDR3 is TGTGCTAGTGGAGCTTGGGGCGATGAGCAGTTCTTC.